This T cell receptor (beta chain) was obtained from a study of blood T cell repertoires in COVID-19. Looking at the study overall: Spain, Italy and the United States supplied samples that represented acute and convalescent COVID-19. The analysed material was cDNA or gDNA that came from T cells, B-cell-depleted T cells, or PBMCs.

Per the original methods: Quantification of nucleated cells was approximated via reference gene primer amplification. Libraries were prepared by immunoSEQ multiplex PCR; TCRdb keeps only in-frame clonotypes and omits some of them. D and trimming were read from the DNA, whereas the V and J calls and clone size are those reported in that table. The sample lists under 200,000 clones; roughly 85% were seen once. The CDR3 is 15 amino acids. Germline V CDR1 and CDR2: SGHDT, YYEEEE. The sample was peripheral blood. V is TRBV5-6 and J is TRBJ2-5, with D possibly matching TRBD2 (5 bases). The J call may be faulty, since TRBJ2-7 better matches the DNA end. The origin of this receptor is a woman aged 80 or over with acute or convalescent COVID-19. CDR3 coding DNA: TGTGCCAGCAGCTTGGGTCCGGGAATGGCCTACGAGCAGTACTTC. Translated, it gives CASSLGPGMAYEQYF.